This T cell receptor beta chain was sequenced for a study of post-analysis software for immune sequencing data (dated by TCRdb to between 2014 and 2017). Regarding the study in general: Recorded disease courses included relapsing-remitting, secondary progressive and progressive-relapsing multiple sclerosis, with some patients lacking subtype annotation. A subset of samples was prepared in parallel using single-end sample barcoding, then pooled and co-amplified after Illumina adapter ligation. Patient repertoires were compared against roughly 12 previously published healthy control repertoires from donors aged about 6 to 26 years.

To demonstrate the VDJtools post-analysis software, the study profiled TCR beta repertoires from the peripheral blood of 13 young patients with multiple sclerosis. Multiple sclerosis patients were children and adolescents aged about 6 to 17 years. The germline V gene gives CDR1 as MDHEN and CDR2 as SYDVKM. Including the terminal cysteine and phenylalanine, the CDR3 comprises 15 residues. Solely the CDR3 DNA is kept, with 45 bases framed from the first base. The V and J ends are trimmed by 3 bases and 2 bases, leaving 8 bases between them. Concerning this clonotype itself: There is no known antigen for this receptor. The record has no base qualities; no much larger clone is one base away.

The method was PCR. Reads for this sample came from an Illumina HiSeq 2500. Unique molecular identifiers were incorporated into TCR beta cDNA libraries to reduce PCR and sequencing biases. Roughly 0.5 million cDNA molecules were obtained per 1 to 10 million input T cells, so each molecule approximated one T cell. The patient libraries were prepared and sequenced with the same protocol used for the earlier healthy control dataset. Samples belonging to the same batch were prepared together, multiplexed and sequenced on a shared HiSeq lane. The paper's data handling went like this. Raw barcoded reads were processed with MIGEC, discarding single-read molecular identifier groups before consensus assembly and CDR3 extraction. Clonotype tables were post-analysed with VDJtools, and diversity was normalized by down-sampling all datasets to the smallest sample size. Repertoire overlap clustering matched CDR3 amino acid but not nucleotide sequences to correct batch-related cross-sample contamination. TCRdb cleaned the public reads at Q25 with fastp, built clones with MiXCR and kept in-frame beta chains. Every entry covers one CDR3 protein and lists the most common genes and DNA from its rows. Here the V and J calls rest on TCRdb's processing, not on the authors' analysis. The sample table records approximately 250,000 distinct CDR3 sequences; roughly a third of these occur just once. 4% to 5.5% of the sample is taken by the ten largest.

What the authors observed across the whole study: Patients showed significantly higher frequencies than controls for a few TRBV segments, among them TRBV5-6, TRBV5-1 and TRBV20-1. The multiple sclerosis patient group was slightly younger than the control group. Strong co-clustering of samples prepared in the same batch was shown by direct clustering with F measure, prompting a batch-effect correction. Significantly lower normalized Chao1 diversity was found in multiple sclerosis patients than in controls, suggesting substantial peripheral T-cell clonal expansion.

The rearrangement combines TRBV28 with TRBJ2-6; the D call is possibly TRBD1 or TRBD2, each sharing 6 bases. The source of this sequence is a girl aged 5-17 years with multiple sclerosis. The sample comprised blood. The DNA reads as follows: TGTGCCAGCAGTTTTAGGGGGGCTGGGGCCAACGTCCTGACTTTC. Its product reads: CASSFRGAGANVLTF.